These T cell receptor beta chains were read from a single sample in a study of Ad26.COV2.S vaccination and SARS-CoV-2 variants. Here immunoSEQ multiplex PCR was the method, and the copy in TCRdb shows in-frame clones only, minus some. The repertoire includes 200,000 to 300,000 clones, 85% to 90% of them detected once, and roughly a tenth sits in the top ten. The sample consisted of peripheral blood, taken in a trial of Ad26.COV2.S vaccine versus placebo. Every receptor here comes from a person aged 18-60 years who received the Ad26.COV2.S COVID-19 vaccine or a placebo. Each CDR3 is given without its conserved first and last residue. Fields, in order: J gene, V gene, CDR3 protein.

j_call: TRBJ2-1; v_call: TRBV14; cdr3_aa: ASSLRGPSYNEQF
j_call: TRBJ2-1; v_call: TRBV7-2; cdr3_aa: ASSLERASDEQF
j_call: TRBJ2-1; v_call: TRBV7-9; cdr3_aa: ASSKDRSSYNEQF
j_call: TRBJ2-3; v_call: TRBV27; cdr3_aa: ASSSGGSWATDTQY
j_call: TRBJ1-1; v_call: TRBV28; cdr3_aa: ASSATGGGHTEAF
j_call: TRBJ1-1; v_call: TRBV5-1; cdr3_aa: ASSLGDRANTEAF
j_call: TRBJ2-1; v_call: TRBV11-2; cdr3_aa: ASSSLGSGGVPYYNEQF
j_call: TRBJ2-7; v_call: TRBV9; cdr3_aa: ASSVGATTYEQY
j_call: TRBJ2-5; v_call: TRBV18; cdr3_aa: ASSLQETQY
j_call: TRBJ2-3; v_call: TRBV27; cdr3_aa: ASRAPGTSEITDTQY
j_call: TRBJ1-2; v_call: TRBV12-3/TRBV12-4; cdr3_aa: ASSDMADYGYT
j_call: TRBJ1-1; v_call: TRBV21-1; cdr3_aa: ASSNDQYNRGRETEAF
j_call: TRBJ1-5; v_call: TRBV3-1/TRBV3-2; cdr3_aa: ASSQAGYFQPQH
j_call: TRBJ2-7; v_call: TRBV5-1; cdr3_aa: ASSLLPQGQYEQY
j_call: TRBJ2-3; v_call: TRBV11-2; cdr3_aa: ASSSSGARRPSTDTQY
j_call: TRBJ1-2; v_call: TRBV2; cdr3_aa: ASSEAGGQIPYGYT
j_call: TRBJ2-4; v_call: TRBV7-9; cdr3_aa: ASSSQVAKNIQY
j_call: TRBJ2-1; v_call: TRBV27; cdr3_aa: ASSPRGQGNEQF
j_call: TRBJ1-1; v_call: TRBV7-2; cdr3_aa: ASSWTGTGGEAF
j_call: TRBJ2-3; v_call: TRBV18; cdr3_aa: ASSPSRTVTDTQY
j_call: TRBJ1-1; v_call: TRBV28; cdr3_aa: ASSAQGQGSPEAF
j_call: TRBJ1-3; v_call: TRBV28; cdr3_aa: ASTFIDSGNTIY
j_call: TRBJ2-5; v_call: TRBV10-3; cdr3_aa: AISDGDWNQETQY
j_call: TRBJ1-1; v_call: TRBV4-3; cdr3_aa: ASSATTGPTEAF
j_call: TRBJ2-3; v_call: TRBV28; cdr3_aa: ASSLRTGGASTDTQY
j_call: TRBJ2-2; v_call: TRBV2; cdr3_aa: ASSGISGELF
j_call: TRBJ1-3; v_call: TRBV10-3; cdr3_aa: ATRTGNTIY
j_call: TRBJ2-7; v_call: TRBV7-2; cdr3_aa: ASSLKGVSEQY
j_call: TRBJ1-5; v_call: TRBV12-3/TRBV12-4; cdr3_aa: ASTGGGQPQH
j_call: TRBJ2-2; v_call: TRBV7-2; cdr3_aa: ASSFSGFSSWPGELF
j_call: TRBJ2-1; v_call: TRBV5-4; cdr3_aa: ASSSLILGYNEQF